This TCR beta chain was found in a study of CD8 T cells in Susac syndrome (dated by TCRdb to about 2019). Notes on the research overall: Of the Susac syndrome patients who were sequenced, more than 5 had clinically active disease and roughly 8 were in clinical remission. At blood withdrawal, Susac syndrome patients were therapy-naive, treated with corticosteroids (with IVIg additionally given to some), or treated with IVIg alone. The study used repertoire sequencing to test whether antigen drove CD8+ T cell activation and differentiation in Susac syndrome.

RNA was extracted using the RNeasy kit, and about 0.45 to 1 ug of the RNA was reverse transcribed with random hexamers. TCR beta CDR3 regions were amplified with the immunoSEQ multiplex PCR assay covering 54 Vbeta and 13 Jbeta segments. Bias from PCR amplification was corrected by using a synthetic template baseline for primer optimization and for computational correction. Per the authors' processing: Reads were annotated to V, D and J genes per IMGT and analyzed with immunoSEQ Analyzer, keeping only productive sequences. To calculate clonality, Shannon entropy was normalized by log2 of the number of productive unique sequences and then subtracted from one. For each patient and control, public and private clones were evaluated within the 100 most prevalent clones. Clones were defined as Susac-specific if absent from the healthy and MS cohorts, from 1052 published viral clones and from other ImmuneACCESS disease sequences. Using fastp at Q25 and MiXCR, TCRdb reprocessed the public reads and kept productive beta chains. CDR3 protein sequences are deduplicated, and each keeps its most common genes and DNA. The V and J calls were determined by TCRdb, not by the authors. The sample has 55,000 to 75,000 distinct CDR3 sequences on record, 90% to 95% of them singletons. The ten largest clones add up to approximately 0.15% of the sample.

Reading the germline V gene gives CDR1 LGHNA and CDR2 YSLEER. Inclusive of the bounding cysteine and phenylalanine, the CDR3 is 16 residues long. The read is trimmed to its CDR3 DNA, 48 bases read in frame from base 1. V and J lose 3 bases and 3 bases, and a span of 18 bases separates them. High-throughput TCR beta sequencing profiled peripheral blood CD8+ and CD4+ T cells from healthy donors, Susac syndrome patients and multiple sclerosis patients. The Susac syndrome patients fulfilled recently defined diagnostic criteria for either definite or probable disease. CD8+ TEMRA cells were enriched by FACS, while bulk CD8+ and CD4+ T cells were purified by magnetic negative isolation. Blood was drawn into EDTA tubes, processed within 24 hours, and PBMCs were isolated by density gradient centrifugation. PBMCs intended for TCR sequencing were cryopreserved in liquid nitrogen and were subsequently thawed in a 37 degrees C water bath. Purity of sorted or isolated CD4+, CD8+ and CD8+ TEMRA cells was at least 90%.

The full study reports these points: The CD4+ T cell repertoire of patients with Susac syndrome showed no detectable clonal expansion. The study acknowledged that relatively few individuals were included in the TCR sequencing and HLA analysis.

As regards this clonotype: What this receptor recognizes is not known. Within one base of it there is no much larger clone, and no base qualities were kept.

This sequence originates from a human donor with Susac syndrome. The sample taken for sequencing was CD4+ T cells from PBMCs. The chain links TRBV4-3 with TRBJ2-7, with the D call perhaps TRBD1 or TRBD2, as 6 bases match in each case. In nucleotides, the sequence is TGCGCCAGCAGCCATGAAGGGGGTAGGGACTTCTACGAGCAGTACTTC. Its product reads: CASSHEGGRDFYEQYF.